Given below is one TCR beta chain in context. Antigen specificity is unknown. The data were obtained in a study of cytomegalovirus exposure and HLA in healthy donors. Whole-study results and caveats: Clonal expansion, a later analysis showed, was greater in HLA-associated TCR beta chains than in equally common others. Earlier findings revealed that most TCR beta V segments proved productive either about 87% or about 30% of the time. Accurate prediction of most subjects' HLA-A and HLA-B alleles from TCR beta sequences was reported.

At collection, donors were nominally healthy, but unrecorded immune exposures were probable. The PCR made use of 60 Vbeta and 13 Jbeta primers. Generated by immunoSEQ multiplex PCR, the TCRdb table keeps only in-frame clones and is missing some. The sample has around 35,000 clones. Sequencing was carried out using PBMCs. The TCR sequence derives from a woman aged 40 to 50 in good health and CMV-seropositive.

For the CDR3, the DNA is TGTGCCAGCTCACCAATATCTAACACTGAAGCTTTCTTT. Its translation: CASSPISNTEAFF. The rearrangement uses TRBV18 and TRBJ1-1; D gene uncertain. This CDR3 comprises 13 residues. Trimming removed 2 bases at V and 2 bases at J, with 6 bases between. Per the germline V gene, CDR1 is KGHSH and CDR2 is LQKENI.